This T cell receptor beta chain emerged from a study of post-analysis software for immune sequencing data. Study as a whole: Patients had relapsing-remitting, secondary progressive or progressive-relapsing multiple sclerosis; some lacked subtype. Whole-study results and caveats: By F measure, samples from a shared preparation batch strongly co-clustered. Patients showed TRBV5-6, TRBV5-1 and TRBV20-1 among five TRBV segments more frequent than in controls. Normalized Chao1 diversity was significantly lower in multiple sclerosis patients than in controls.

Prepared libraries of TCR beta cDNA carried unique molecular identifiers. One entry per CDR3 protein, called by TCRdb with MiXCR from the PCR reads. The sample gives a few hundred thousand distinct CDR3 sequences, 35% to 40% of which show up once; under 5.5% is in the top ten. Comment on this clonotype: The antigen remains undetermined.

Looked up from germline, CDR1 is SGDLS and CDR2 is YYNGEE. The V and J ends lost 0 bases and 3 bases respectively, with 6 bases between them. The CDR3 loop spans 14 amino acids. The chain couples TRBV9 to TRBJ1-4, with a weak D call TRBD1 (5 bases). Input material: blood. The TCR originated in a girl aged 10-17 years with multiple sclerosis. The CDR3 nucleotides read TGTGCCAGCAGCGTAGGGGGCCCTAATGAAAAACTGTTTTTT. This translates into CASSVGGPNEKLFF. The full variable domain, completed using reference TRBV9 and TRBJ1-4, is DSGVTQTPKHLITATGQRVTLRCSPRSGDLSVYWYQQSLDQGLQFLIQYYNGEERAKGNILERFSAQQFPDLHSELNLSSLELGDSALYFCASSVGGPNEKLFFGSGTQLSVL.